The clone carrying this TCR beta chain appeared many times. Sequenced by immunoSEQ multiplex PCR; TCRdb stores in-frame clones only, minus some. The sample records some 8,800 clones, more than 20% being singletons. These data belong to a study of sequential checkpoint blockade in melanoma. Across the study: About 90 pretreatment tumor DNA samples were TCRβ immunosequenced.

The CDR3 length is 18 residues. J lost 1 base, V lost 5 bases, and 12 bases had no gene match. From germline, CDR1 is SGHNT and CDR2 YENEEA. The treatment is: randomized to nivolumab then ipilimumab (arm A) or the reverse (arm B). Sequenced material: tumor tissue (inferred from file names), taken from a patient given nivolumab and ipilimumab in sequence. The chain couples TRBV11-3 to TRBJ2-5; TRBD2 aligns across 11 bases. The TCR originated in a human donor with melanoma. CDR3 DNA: TGTGCCAGCAGCCCACTACTACTAGCGGGGGACTCCCAAGAGACCCAGTACTTC. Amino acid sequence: CASSPLLLAGDSQETQYF.